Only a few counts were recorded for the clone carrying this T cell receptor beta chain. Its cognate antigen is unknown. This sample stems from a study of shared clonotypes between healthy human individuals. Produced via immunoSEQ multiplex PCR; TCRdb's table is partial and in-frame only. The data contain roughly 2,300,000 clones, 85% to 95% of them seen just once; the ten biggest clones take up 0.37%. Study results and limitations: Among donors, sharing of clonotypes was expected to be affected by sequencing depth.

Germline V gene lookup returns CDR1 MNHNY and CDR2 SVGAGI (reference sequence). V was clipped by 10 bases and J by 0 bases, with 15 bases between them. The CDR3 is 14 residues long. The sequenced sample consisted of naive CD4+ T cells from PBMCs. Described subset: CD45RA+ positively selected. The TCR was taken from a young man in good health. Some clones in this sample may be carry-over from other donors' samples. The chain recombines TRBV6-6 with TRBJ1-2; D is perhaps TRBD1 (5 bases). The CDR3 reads CATGTPGANYGYTF. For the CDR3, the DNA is TGTGCCACAGGGACTCCGGGAGCTAACTATGGCTACACCTTC.